This T cell receptor beta chain was recovered during a study of blood T cell repertoires in COVID-19. Study details: Collection of acute and convalescent COVID-19 samples took place in the United States, Italy and Spain. Sources were T cells, B-cell-depleted T cells, or PBMCs; the material itself was cDNA or gDNA.

Authors' analysis steps: From reference gene primer amplification, estimates of nucleated cell counts were derived. Generated by immunoSEQ multiplex PCR, the TCRdb table keeps only in-frame clones and is missing some. The V and J calls and clone size come from that table; D and trimming were worked out from the DNA. The sample holds tens of thousands of clones; roughly four fifths are singletons and the top ten take 28%. With 0 bases clipped from V and 6 bases from J, the junction kept 0 bases outside the gene matches. The CDR3 runs to 14 residues. Germline-derived CDR1 and CDR2 are SGHRS and YFSETQ.

The genes are TRBV5-1 and TRBJ1-4; 9 bases align to TRBD1. The sequenced sample was peripheral blood. This clonotype originated in a woman of 80 years or more with active or convalescent COVID-19. CDR3 in amino acids: CASSLGTGDEKLFF. CDR3 in DNA: TGCGCCAGCAGCTTGGGGACAGGGGATGAAAAACTGTTTTTT.